The next 23 T cell receptor beta chains were all read from a single sample in a study of read filtering for tumor transcriptome and immune sequencing. The library was built from 400 ng RNA with molecular barcoded adaptors for alpha/delta and beta/gamma chains. TCRdb independently ran MiXCR on the reads; one entry per CDR3 protein. The data hold 30,000 to 45,000 distinct CDR3 sequences, with roughly 13% observed a single time. Sequenced sample: a population of CD138-negative cells sorted from bone marrow. The source is a donor aged 40 or over with multiple myeloma.

The CDR3 nucleotides are TGTGCCAGCAGCTCGTCGCATGGTGGAGCCTACAATGAGCAGTTCTTC. Its translation is CASSSSHGGAYNEQFF. The rearrangement uses TRBV6-1 and TRBJ2-1, with unresolved D. The germline gives CDR1 MNHNS, CDR2 SASEGT. Trimming took off 6 bases at V and 2 bases at J, with 17 bases between the two ends. This CDR3 has 16 amino acids.

Only a few counts were recorded for this clonotype. A much more abundant neighbour one base away suggests this may be a read error. The chain recombines TRBV10-3 with TRBJ2-7; D unresolved. The CDR3 totals 15 residues. CDR1 and CDR2 (germline): ENHRY, SYGVKD. The CDR3 loop reads CANSESTVAAYEQYF. The CDR3 nucleotides are TGTGCCAACAGTGAGTCTACAGTCGCCGCCTACGAGCAGTACTTC.

This clonotype was seen many times. The chain couples TRBV29-1 to TRBJ2-5, with D tentatively TRBD2 (7 bases). The V end lost 3 bases, the J end lost 4 bases, and 12 bases lay between the germline ends. Germline V CDR1 and CDR2: SQVTM, ANQGSEA. CDR3 size: 13 residues. The CDR3 loop reads CSVDAGAGETQYF. CDR3 in DNA: TGCAGCGTTGATGCGGGGGCGGGAGAGACCCAGTACTTC.

This clonotype was detected only a few times. V usage is TRBV25-1 and J usage is TRBJ1-5, with 7 bases matching TRBD1. This CDR3 contains 17 residues. The V gene end was trimmed by 4 bases and the J gene end by 0 bases; junction bases not matched to a gene: 9. Germline CDR1 reads MGHDK; CDR2 reads SYGVNS. This CDR3 reads CASSAGGGFNSNQPQHF. CDR3 in DNA: TGTGCCAGCAGTGCAGGGGGAGGTTTTAATAGCAATCAGCCCCAGCATTTT.

Many counts were recorded for this clonotype. V is TRBV5-1 and J is TRBJ1-1, with a tentative D call TRBD1 (5 bases). The V and J ends lost 4 bases and 5 bases respectively, with 18 bases between them. This CDR3 is 15 amino acids long. Germline CDR1 SGHRS, CDR2 YFSETQ. The CDR3 reads CASSTLQGRVTEAFF. The CDR3 region has the DNA TGCGCCAGCAGCACCCTCCAGGGCAGGGTGACTGAAGCTTTCTTT.

This clonotype turned up a few times. A much larger clone differs by one base, so this may be a read error. The chain links TRBV7-9 to TRBJ2-1; 10 nucleotides align to TRBD2. Germline V gene sequence: CDR1 SEHNR, CDR2 FQNEAQ (reference sequence). The CDR3 sequence is 17 residues long. The CDR3: CASSFPGLALSYNGQFF. The CDR3 DNA reads as TGTGCCAGCAGCTTCCCGGGACTAGCGCTTTCCTACAATGGGCAGTTCTTC.

Concerning this clonotype itself: A far larger clone is one nucleotide away, so this likely arose from a read error. The CDR3 sequence is CASSLEGSYELYF. The CDR3 nucleotides read TGTGCCAGCAGCTTAGAAGGGTCTTACGAGCTGTACTTC. The rearrangement joins TRBV7-3 to TRBJ2-7, with no clear D. In germline, CDR1 is SGHTA, CDR2 FQGTGA. The CDR3 is 13 amino acids.

The sample holds a few counts of this clonotype. J is TRBJ2-2 and V is TRBV7-2; 7 bases align to TRBD2. Germline loops: CDR1 SGHTA, CDR2 FQGNSA. CDR3 length: 16 residues. Trimming removed 5 bases from V and 3 bases from J; junction bases left unmatched: 9. CDR3 residues: CASSPRGSVDTGELFF. CDR3 DNA sequence: TGTGCCAGCAGCCCTCGCGGGAGTGTGGACACCGGGGAGCTGTTTTTT.

The sample holds many counts of this clonotype. A much larger clonotype is one base distant, so this may be a read error. As the CDR3 is not closed by the conserved phenylalanine or tryptophan, this likely results from a read error. The CDR3 nucleotides read TGCGCCAGCAGTAAATTCCTAGCGGGAATGTCCTACAATGAGCAGTTCTCC. This gives the protein CASSKFLAGMSYNEQFS. The chain combines TRBV10-2 with TRBJ2-1, with 9 nucleotides matching TRBD2. This CDR3 is 17 amino acids long. The V segment lost 5 bases and the J segment 1 base; nucleotides outside the gene matches: 9. Germline V lookup: CDR1 WSHSY, CDR2 SAAADI.

This clonotype was detected ten times or more. The V call is TRBV29-1, the J call TRBJ1-1; possibly TRBD1 for D (5 bases). The CDR3 contains 12 residues. Germline loops: CDR1 SQVTM, CDR2 ANQGSEA. Trimming cost V 7 bases and J 1 base, with 10 bases left between them. CDR3: CSALTGNTEAFF. The CDR3 bases are TGCAGCGCGCTCACAGGGAACACTGAAGCTTTCTTT.

This clonotype was detected ten times or more. The chain uses TRBV3-1 and TRBJ2-1, with TRBD1 matching 8 bases. Looked up from germline, CDR1 is LGHDT and CDR2 is YNNKEL (reference sequence). V shed 0 bases, J shed 9 bases, and the junction held 7 bases outside the gene matches. The CDR3 sequence is 15 residues long. CDR3 protein: CASSQDSRGLTEQFF. For the CDR3, the DNA is TGTGCCAGCAGCCAAGATTCCAGGGGGCTAACTGAGCAGTTCTTC.

This clonotype came up many times. The genes are TRBV20-1 and TRBJ1-5, with TRBD1 matching over 8 bases. The CDR3 consists of 15 residues. Trimming at V came to 2 bases and at J to 4 bases, leaving 7 bases not matched to a gene. Germline loops: CDR1 DFQATT, CDR2 SNEGSKA (reference sequence). The CDR3 here is CSARRQGAMNQPQHF. The DNA of the CDR3 is TGCAGTGCTAGACGGCAGGGGGCAATGAATCAGCCCCAGCATTTT.

This clonotype was seen at least ten times. This chain uses TRBV20-1 with TRBJ2-2; 14 bases fit TRBD2. CDR3 length equals 18 residues. CDR1 is DFQATT, CDR2 SNEGSKA, per germline (reference sequence). Trimming removed 1 base from V and 5 bases from J; junction bases left unmatched: 9. CDR3 DNA: TGCAGTGCTAGAGTTCTTGGACTAGCGGGAGGAAGGACCGGGGAGCTGTTTTTT. Its protein is CSARVLGLAGGRTGELFF.

As regards this clonotype: A much larger clone differs from this one at a single base, so this may be a read error. This chain connects TRBV19 to TRBJ1-1, with D possibly matching TRBD1 (5 bases). This CDR3 spans 14 amino acids. The ends were cut back, 5 bases at V and 4 bases at J, with 14 bases in the middle. CDR1 and CDR2 (germline): LNHDA, SQIVND (reference sequence). This CDR3 is CASSPAGGITEAFF. In DNA, the CDR3 is TGTGCCAGTAGTCCCGCCGGGGGGATCACTGAAGCTTTCTTT. The full variable domain, completed using reference TRBV19 and TRBJ1-1, is DGGITQSPKYLFRKEGQNVTLSCEQNLNHDAMYWYRQDPGQGLRLIYYSQIVNDFQKGDIAEGYSVSREKKESFPLTVTSAQKNPTAFYLCASSPAGGITEAFFGQGTRLTVV.

This clonotype has a count of ten or more. V and J are TRBV18 and TRBJ2-3, with 7 bases matching TRBD1. Germline CDR1 reads KGHSH; CDR2 reads LQKENI. This CDR3 is 15 amino acids long. J was trimmed by 1 base and V by 3 bases; bases with no gene match: 4. CDR3 in amino acids: CASSPKGAGTDTQYF. In DNA, the CDR3 is TGTGCCAGCTCACCTAAGGGGGCCGGCACAGATACGCAGTATTTT.

This clonotype was recorded at least ten times. The rearrangement joins TRBV5-6 to TRBJ1-1; D may be TRBD1 (6 bases). Per the germline V gene, CDR1 is SGHDT and CDR2 is YYEEEE. The V and J ends lost 4 bases and 1 base respectively, with 17 bases between them. The CDR3 runs 16 residues. CDR3 nucleotide sequence: TGTGCCAGCAGCCGGGGGGGGCTTAAAGGGAACACTGAAGCTTTCTTT. This encodes CASSRGGLKGNTEAFF.

This clonotype was recorded at least ten times. The V and J genes are TRBV5-5 and TRBJ2-5; 8 bases align to TRBD2. This CDR3 region has 14 residues. Germline V lookup: CDR1 SGHKS, CDR2 YYEKEE (reference sequence). Unmatched junction bases numbered 7, after V lost 4 bases and J lost 5 bases. CDR3 residues: CASSVRLARETQYF. CDR3 in DNA: TGTGCCAGCAGCGTCAGACTAGCGAGGGAGACCCAGTACTTC.

At least ten counts were recorded for this clonotype. The V gene is TRBV12-3 or TRBV12-4, the J gene TRBJ2-2; tentative D call: TRBD2 (5 bases). The CDR3 has 12 amino acids. Trimming pared 6 bases from V and 5 bases from J, leaving 7 bases between. The CDR3 region is CASREETGELFF. The CDR3, as DNA: TGTGCCAGCAGGGAGGAAACCGGGGAGCTGTTTTTT.

Worth noting for this clonotype: A much larger clone differs by one base, so this may be a read error. V usage is TRBV12-3 or TRBV12-4 and J usage is TRBJ1-1, with D hard to call. The CDR3 totals 13 residues. The CDR3 bases are TGTGCCAGCAGTCCCGTCCGTCACACTGGAGCTTTCTTT. Translating it yields CASSPVRHTGAFF.

Only a few counts were recorded for this clonotype. The chain couples TRBV14 to TRBJ1-1, with TRBD1 as a possible D gene (6 bases). V lost 2 bases to trimming and J lost 0 bases, with 7 bases between them. This CDR3 is built from 14 residues. Germline CDR1 SGHDN, CDR2 FVKESK. Here the CDR3 DNA reads TGTGCCAGCAGCCAAACAGGGCTGAACACTGAAGCTTTCTTT. Its translation is CASSQTGLNTEAFF.

This clonotype was observed at least ten times. V gene TRBV10-2 combines with J gene TRBJ1-1; D is unresolved. V lost 4 bases to trimming and J lost 4 bases, with 7 bases between them. Germline values: CDR1 WSHSY, CDR2 SAAADI. CDR3 size: 12 residues. The CDR3: CASSGRITEAFF. The CDR3 nucleotides read TGCGCCAGCAGTGGGAGGATCACTGAAGCTTTCTTT.

In its sample, this clonotype was seen many times. The chain joins TRBV7-2 to TRBJ2-3; no definite D call. The CDR3 sequence is 14 residues long. Germline CDR1 and CDR2: SGHTA and FQGNSA. V was cut by 2 bases and J by 3 bases, with 9 bases left in between. The DNA of the CDR3 is TGTGCCAGCAGCTTATTGGCCTGGACAGATACGCAGTATTTT. It yields the protein CASSLLAWTDTQYF. Combining the CDR3 with reference TRBV7-2 and TRBJ2-3 gives the whole variable domain GAGVSQSPSNKVTEKGKDVELRCDPISGHTALYWYRQSLGQGLEFLIYFQGNSAPDKSGLPSDRFSAERTGGSVSTLTIQRTQQEDSAVYLCASSLLAWTDTQYFGPGTRLTVL.

This chain links TRBV7-9 with TRBJ1-2; D remains ambiguous. The CDR3 totals 11 residues. From germline, CDR1 is SEHNR and CDR2 FQNEAQ (reference sequence). The V end was cut by 6 bases, the J end by 4 bases, with 6 bases between. CDR3: CASSRVYGYTF. CDR3 bases: TGTGCCAGCAGTCGTGTCTATGGCTACACCTTC.